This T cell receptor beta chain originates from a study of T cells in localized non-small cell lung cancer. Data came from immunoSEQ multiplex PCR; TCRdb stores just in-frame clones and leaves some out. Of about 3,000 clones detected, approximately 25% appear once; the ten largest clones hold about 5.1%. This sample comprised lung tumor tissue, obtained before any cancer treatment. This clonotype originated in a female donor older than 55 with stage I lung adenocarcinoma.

DNA for the CDR3: TGTGCCAGCAGTCCTGGACAGCCCTTAGGTGGCTACACCTTC. Residues: CASSPGQPLGGYTF. This chain connects TRBV6-8 to TRBJ1-2; D perhaps matches TRBD1 (6 bases). V was pared by 5 bases and J by 7 bases, with 17 bases between. The CDR3 covers 14 residues. CDR1 is MNHGY, CDR2 SAAAGT, per germline.